This T cell receptor beta chain was profiled in a study of T cell repertoires in cytomegalovirus infection. General study points: Based on cumulative public TCR beta family frequency, carriers of CMV plus the relevant HLA were identified.

CDR1 is ENHRY and CDR2 is SYGVKD in the germline V gene. The ends were cut back, 3 bases at V and 4 bases at J, with 4 bases in the middle. The CDR3 runs 13 residues. At least ten counts were recorded for this clonotype. The antigen is not known. TCRdb fed the reads into MiXCR, producing one record per CDR3 protein. Altogether some 280,000 distinct CDR3 sequences are present, 12% to 15% being singletons, with the ten largest covering about 8.7%. This receptor was identified in a human donor in good health (CMV status not recorded). Some clones in this sample may be carry-over from other donors' samples. Source material: PBMCs. This sequence joins TRBV10-3 and TRBJ1-6; D remains ambiguous. The CDR3 nucleotides are TGTGCCATCAGTGACAGTTATAATTCACCCCTCCACTTT. This sequence encodes CAISDSYNSPLHF.